The 18 T cell receptor beta chains below all came from one sample that was sequenced in a study of shared clonotypes between healthy human individuals. Clones were sequenced by immunoSEQ multiplex PCR, and TCRdb holds only the in-frame ones, with some missing. The sample contains 550,000 to 850,000 clones, 55% to 80% of which appear only once. The sample taken for sequencing was memory CD4+ T cells sorted from blood. The subset here: CD45RA-negative fraction. The receptors derive from a woman in her twenties or thirties in good health.

V gene TRBV29-1 combines with J gene TRBJ2-5; D may be TRBD1 (6 bases). This CDR3 region has 13 residues. Trimming removed 3 bases from V and 3 bases from J, with 11 bases in between. Germline V gene lookup returns CDR1 SQVTM and CDR2 ANQGSEA. As DNA, the CDR3 is TGCAGCGTTGATAAGGGGGTAGAAGAGACCCAGTACTTC. Its translation: CSVDKGVEETQYF. Full variable domain (missing parts from reference TRBV29-1 and TRBJ2-5): SAVISQKPSRDICQRGTSLTIQCQVDSQVTMMFWYRQQPGQSLTLIATANQGSEATYESGFVIDKFPISRPNLTFSTLTVSNMSPEDSSIYLCSVDKGVEETQYFGPGTRLLVL.

With respect to this clone: Other DNA sequences within the sample encode an identical CDR3. The chain has TRBV27 and TRBJ2-7, with D perhaps TRBD2 (5 bases). CDR1 and CDR2 (germline): MNHEY, SMNVEV (reference sequence). The CDR3 contains 14 residues. V lost 2 bases to trimming and J lost 5 bases, with 13 bases between them. CDR3 residues: CASSLGFPGDEQYF. In nucleotides, the CDR3 is TGTGCCAGCAGTTTAGGCTTTCCCGGGGACGAGCAGTACTTC.

The chain carries TRBV18 and TRBJ2-3, with D perhaps matching TRBD1 (6 bases). This CDR3 has 14 amino acids. Germline V CDR1 and CDR2: KGHSH, LQKENI. The V and J ends lost 3 bases and 2 bases respectively, with 9 bases between them. The CDR3 region is CASSPRTDTDTQYF. The CDR3 nucleotides are TGTGCCAGCTCACCGAGGACAGACACAGATACGCAGTATTTT.

V is TRBV5-1 and J is TRBJ2-2; a possible D gene is TRBD2 (6 bases). Germline assignment: CDR1 SGHRS and CDR2 YFSETQ. V was cut by 6 bases and J by 6 bases, with 18 bases left in between. The CDR3 covers 15 residues. CDR3 coding DNA: TGCGCCAGCAACCCCGGGACTTCCGGCGCCGGGGAGCTGTTTTTT. Translation: CASNPGTSGAGELFF.

The V call is TRBV19, the J call TRBJ1-3; D is ambiguous. The CDR3 has 15 residues. With 7 bases removed from V and 0 bases from J, the gap between germline ends came to 13 bases. From germline, CDR1 is LNHDA and CDR2 SQIVND (reference sequence). CDR3 sequence reads: CASKGQALSGNTIYF. Here the CDR3 DNA reads TGTGCCAGTAAAGGGCAGGCCCTCTCTGGAAACACCATATATTTT.

This clone has just a few counts. The rearrangement links TRBV7-9 to TRBJ1-3; D is perhaps TRBD1 (6 bases). Germline assignment: CDR1 SEHNR and CDR2 FQNEAQ (reference sequence). This CDR3 comprises 16 residues. V lost 5 bases, J lost 0 bases, and 14 bases lay in between. The CDR3 loop reads CASSTLTGFSGNTIYF. In DNA, the CDR3 is TGTGCCAGCAGCACACTGACAGGCTTCTCTGGAAACACCATATATTTT.

The chain employs TRBV19 and TRBJ2-5; 7 bases agree with TRBD1. The germline V gene has CDR1 LNHDA and CDR2 SQIVND (reference sequence). This CDR3 spans 13 amino acids. With V trimmed by 10 bases and J by 3 bases, 8 bases remained unmatched. CDR3 sequence: CATGLGTEETQYF. As DNA, the CDR3 is TGTGCCACGGGCCTCGGGACAGAAGAGACCCAGTACTTC. Drawing the rest from reference TRBV19 and TRBJ2-5, the complete variable domain is DGGITQSPKYLFRKEGQNVTLSCEQNLNHDAMYWYRQDPGQGLRLIYYSQIVNDFQKGDIAEGYSVSREKKESFPLTVTSAQKNPTAFYLCATGLGTEETQYFGPGTRLLVL.

V usage is TRBV28 and J usage is TRBJ2-7; D call uncertain. The CDR3 has 12 amino acids. Trimming cost V 5 bases and J 6 bases, with 11 bases left between them. Germline V gives CDR1 MDHEN, CDR2 SYDVKM. The CDR3 DNA sequence: TGTGCCAGCAGTCCCGCCGGCGGCGAGCAGTACTTC. Its translation is CASSPAGGEQYF. The full variable domain, completed using reference TRBV28 and TRBJ2-7, is DVKVTQSSRYLVKRTGEKVFLECVQDMDHENMFWYRQDPGLGLRLIYFSYDVKMKEKGDIPEGYSVSREKKERFSLILESASTNQTSMYLCASSPAGGEQYFGPGTRLTVT.

The chain has TRBV7-2 and TRBJ1-2; no reliable D call. V lost 5 bases, J lost 1 base, and 8 bases lay in between. The CDR3 has 13 amino acids. Per the germline V gene, CDR1 is SGHTA and CDR2 is FQGNSA. For the CDR3, the DNA is TGTGCCAGCAGCCCCTACATTAACTATGGCTACACCTTC. This translates into CASSPYINYGYTF. Based on the CDR3 plus reference TRBV7-2 and TRBJ1-2, the full variable domain is GAGVSQSPSNKVTEKGKDVELRCDPISGHTALYWYRQSLGQGLEFLIYFQGNSAPDKSGLPSDRFSAERTGGSVSTLTIQRTQQEDSAVYLCASSPYINYGYTFGSGTRLTVV.

V and J are TRBV30 and TRBJ1-1; 9 bases fit TRBD1. The CDR3 is 15 residues long. Germline trimming cut 2 bases from V and 3 bases from J; bases unmatched to any gene: 7. Germline loops: CDR1 GTSNPN, CDR2 SVGIG (reference sequence). The CDR3 region has the DNA TGTGCCTGGAGTTACCTCTGGACAGGGGACACTGAAGCTTTCTTT. This translates into CAWSYLWTGDTEAFF.

This clone was seen once. The genes are TRBV9 and TRBJ2-7, with TRBD2 matching 11 bases. Germline assignment: CDR1 SGDLS and CDR2 YYNGEE. The V segment lost 4 bases and the J segment 5 bases; nucleotides outside the gene matches: 5. The CDR3 is 14 residues long. The CDR3: CASSPRLAGHEQYF. As DNA, the CDR3 is TGTGCCAGCAGCCCCCGACTAGCGGGACACGAGCAGTACTTC.

This clone has a handful of counts. The rearrangement joins TRBV29-1 to TRBJ1-4; D remains unclear. This CDR3 contains 13 residues. Trimming took 6 bases from V and 2 from J, leaving 10 bases between them. CDR1 and CDR2 (germline): SQVTM, ANQGSEA. CDR3 DNA sequence: TGCAGCGTCCGCCTGTCCACTAATGAAAAACTGTTTTTT. As protein: CSVRLSTNEKLFF.

This CDR3 reads CASSLGLQSRTGRNEQFF. The DNA of the CDR3 is TGCGCCAGCAGCTTAGGGTTGCAGTCCCGGACAGGGAGAAATGAGCAGTTCTTC. The V gene is TRBV5-1, the J gene TRBJ2-1, with 8 bases fitting TRBD1. The V and J ends lost 2 bases and 7 bases, in that order; junction bases with no gene match: 17. The CDR3 is 18 residues long. Per the germline V gene, CDR1 is SGHRS and CDR2 is YFSETQ.

This clone was counted between two and nine times. The junction departs from the called germline gene at one end, perhaps through a read error. The sample has other DNA sequences that encode this CDR3 too. The genes are TRBV2 and TRBJ1-2; 7 nucleotides line up with TRBD1. Germline assignment: CDR1 SNHLY and CDR2 FYNNEI. CDR3 length: 13 amino acids. The CDR3 sequence: CASSEDREYGYTF. In DNA form, the CDR3 reads TGTGCCAGCAGCGAAGACAGGGAATATGGCTACACCTTC. Combining the CDR3 with reference TRBV2 and TRBJ1-2 gives the whole variable domain EPEVTQTPSHQVTQMGQEVILRCVPISNHLYFYWYRQILGQKVEFLVSFYNNEISEKSEIFDDQFSVERPDGSNFTLKIRSTKLEDSAMYFCASSEDREYGYTFGSGTRLTVV.

The chain uses TRBV7-9 and TRBJ2-7; 8 bases are shared with TRBD1. V was clipped by 6 bases and J by 3 bases; unmatched bases: 10. This CDR3 spans 15 amino acids. Germline-derived CDR1 and CDR2 are SEHNR and FQNEAQ (reference sequence). CDR3: CASSPRGQGFYEQYF. CDR3 coding DNA: TGTGCCAGCAGTCCCCGAGGACAGGGTTTCTACGAGCAGTACTTC. Filled out from reference TRBV7-9 and TRBJ2-7, the complete variable domain reads DTGVSQNPRHKITKRGQNVTFRCDPISEHNRLYWYRQTLGQGPEFLTYFQNEAQLEKSRLLSDRFSAERPKGSFSTLEIQRTEQGDSAMYLCASSPRGQGFYEQYFGPGTRLTVT.

This chain connects TRBV5-1 to TRBJ2-3; D may be TRBD1 (6 bases). CDR3 length: 13 amino acids. With 7 bases removed from V and 2 bases from J, the gap between germline ends came to 11 bases. The germline gives CDR1 SGHRS, CDR2 YFSETQ. The CDR3 region is CASAGVHTDTQYF. CDR3 DNA sequence: TGCGCCAGCGCAGGGGTTCACACAGATACGCAGTATTTT.

J is TRBJ1-2 and V is TRBV7-8, with 7 bases that match TRBD1. V lost 7 bases to trimming and J lost 0 bases; unmatched junction nucleotides: 11. The germline V gene encodes CDR1 SGHVS and CDR2 FQNEAQ. The CDR3 extends over 16 amino acids. The CDR3 DNA reads TGTGCCAGCACCCAAGCGGGACAGAGAGCTAACTATGGCTACACCTTC. It encodes CASTQAGQRANYGYTF.

The J gene is TRBJ1-5, the V gene TRBV19, with 7 bases identical to TRBD1. Trimming cost V 7 bases and J 12 bases; bases outside gene matches: 9. The CDR3 sequence is 12 residues long. Germline V CDR1 and CDR2: LNHDA, SQIVND (reference sequence). The CDR3: CASTTGALVQHF. CDR3 coding DNA: TGTGCCAGTACCACAGGGGCCCTTGTCCAGCATTTT.